This entry concerns a single T cell receptor (beta chain). The sample originates from a study of blood T cell repertoires in COVID-19. The assay was immunoSEQ multiplex PCR, and TCRdb's table has in-frame clones only and misses some. In the table there are some 240,000 clones, about 84% of which are singletons. CDR1 is MNHEY, CDR2 SMNVEV, per germline (reference sequence). J was trimmed by 4 bases and V by 7 bases; bases with no gene match: 4. This CDR3 has 13 amino acids. The rearrangement links TRBV27 to TRBJ2-5; 9 bases are shared with TRBD1. The clonotype comes from a human donor in a cohort sampled during active COVID-19. The sample consisted of peripheral blood. CDR3 sequence: CASKRDRAETQYF. For the CDR3, the DNA is TGTGCCAGCAAGCGGGACAGGGCAGAGACCCAGTACTTC.